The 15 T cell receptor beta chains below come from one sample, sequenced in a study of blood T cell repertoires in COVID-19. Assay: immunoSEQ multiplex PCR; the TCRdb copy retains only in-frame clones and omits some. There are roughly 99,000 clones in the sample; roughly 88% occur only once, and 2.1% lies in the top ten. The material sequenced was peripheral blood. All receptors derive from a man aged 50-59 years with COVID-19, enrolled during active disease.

The chain's CDR3 is CASSAQYQPQHF. The CDR3, as DNA: TGTGCCAGCAGCGCACAGTATCAGCCCCAGCATTTT. The rearrangement uses TRBV7-8 and TRBJ1-5, with D hard to call. The V gene lost 5 bases and the J gene lost 5 bases, with 7 bases spanning the gap. This CDR3 region has 12 residues. The V gene's germline CDR1 is SGHVS and CDR2 FQNEAQ.

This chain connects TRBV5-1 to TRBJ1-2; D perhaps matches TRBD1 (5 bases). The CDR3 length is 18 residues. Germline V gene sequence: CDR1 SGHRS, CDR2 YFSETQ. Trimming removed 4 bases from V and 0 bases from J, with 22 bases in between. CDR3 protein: CASSRIDPRGTTNYGYTF. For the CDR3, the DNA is TGCGCCAGCAGCCGTATCGATCCTCGGGGGACTACTAACTATGGCTACACCTTC.

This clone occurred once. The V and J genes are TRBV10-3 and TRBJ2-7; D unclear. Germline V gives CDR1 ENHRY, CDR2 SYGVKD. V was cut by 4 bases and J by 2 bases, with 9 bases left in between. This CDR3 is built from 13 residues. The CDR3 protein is CAISGQMTYEQYF. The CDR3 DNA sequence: TGTGCCATCAGTGGTCAGATGACCTACGAGCAGTACTTC.

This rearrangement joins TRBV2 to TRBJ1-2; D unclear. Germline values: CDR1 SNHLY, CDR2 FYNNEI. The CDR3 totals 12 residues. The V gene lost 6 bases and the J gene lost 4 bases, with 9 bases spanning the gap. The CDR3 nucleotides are TGTGCCAGCAGCGATGACACCTATGGCTACACCTTC. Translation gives CASSDDTYGYTF.

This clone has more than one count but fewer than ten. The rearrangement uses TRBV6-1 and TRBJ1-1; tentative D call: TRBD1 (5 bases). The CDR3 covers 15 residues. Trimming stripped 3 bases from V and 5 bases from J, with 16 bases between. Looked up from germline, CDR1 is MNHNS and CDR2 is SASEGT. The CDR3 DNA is TGTGCCAGCAGTGAGCAGGGTAAATCGTGGACTGAAGCTTTCTTT. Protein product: CASSEQGKSWTEAFF.

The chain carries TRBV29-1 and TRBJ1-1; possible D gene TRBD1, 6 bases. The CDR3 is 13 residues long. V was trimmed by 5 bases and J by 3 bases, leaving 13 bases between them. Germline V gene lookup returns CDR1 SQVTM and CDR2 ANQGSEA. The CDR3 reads CSVMDSYHTEAFF. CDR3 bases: TGCAGCGTTATGGACAGCTACCACACTGAAGCTTTCTTT.

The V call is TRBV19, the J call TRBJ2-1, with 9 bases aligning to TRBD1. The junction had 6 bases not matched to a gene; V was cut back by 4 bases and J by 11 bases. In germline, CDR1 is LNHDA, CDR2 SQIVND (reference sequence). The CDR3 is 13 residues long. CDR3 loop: CASSTTDRGKQFF. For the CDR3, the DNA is TGTGCCAGTAGTACCACCGACAGGGGGAAGCAGTTCTTC.

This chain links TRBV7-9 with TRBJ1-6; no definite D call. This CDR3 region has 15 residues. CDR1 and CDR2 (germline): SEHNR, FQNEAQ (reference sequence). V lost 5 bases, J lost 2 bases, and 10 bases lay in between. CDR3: CASSPSRAYNSPLHF. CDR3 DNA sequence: TGTGCCAGCAGCCCTTCGAGGGCCTATAATTCACCCCTCCACTTT.

CDR3: CASSRSSHSPLHF. CDR3 nucleotide sequence: TGTGCCAGCAGCCGCTCGAGTCATTCACCCCTCCACTTT. The chain uses TRBV9 and TRBJ1-6, with D unclear. The germline V gene has CDR1 SGDLS and CDR2 YYNGEE. This CDR3 has 13 residues. Trimming took 4 bases from V and 8 from J, leaving 10 bases between them.

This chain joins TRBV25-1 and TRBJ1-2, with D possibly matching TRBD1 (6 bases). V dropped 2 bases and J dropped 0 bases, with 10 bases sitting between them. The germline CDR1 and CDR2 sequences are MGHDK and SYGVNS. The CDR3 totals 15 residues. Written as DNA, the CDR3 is TGTGCCAGCAGTGAAACAGGGCTAGCTAACTATGGCTACACCTTC. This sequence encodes CASSETGLANYGYTF.

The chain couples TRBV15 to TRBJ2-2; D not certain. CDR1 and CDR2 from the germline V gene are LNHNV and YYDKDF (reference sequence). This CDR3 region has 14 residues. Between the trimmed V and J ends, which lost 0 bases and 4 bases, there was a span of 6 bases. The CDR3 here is CATSRDRTTGELFF. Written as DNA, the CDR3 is TGTGCCACCAGCAGAGATAGAACCACCGGGGAGCTGTTTTTT.

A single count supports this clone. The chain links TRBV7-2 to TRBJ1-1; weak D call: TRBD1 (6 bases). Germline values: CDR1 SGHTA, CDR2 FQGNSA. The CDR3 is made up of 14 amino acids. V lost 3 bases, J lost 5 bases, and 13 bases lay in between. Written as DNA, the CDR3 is TGTGCCAGCAGCTTCGGTCGAAGGGGGACTGAAGCTTTCTTT. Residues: CASSFGRRGTEAFF.

The CDR3 here is CASQLADSYNEQFF. The CDR3, as DNA: TGTGCCAGCCAACTAGCGGACTCCTACAATGAGCAGTTCTTC. This sequence joins TRBV19 and TRBJ2-1, with 8 bases matching TRBD2. Germline V CDR1 and CDR2: LNHDA, SQIVND (reference sequence). With V trimmed by 9 bases and J by 0 bases, 4 bases remained unmatched. This CDR3 contains 14 residues.

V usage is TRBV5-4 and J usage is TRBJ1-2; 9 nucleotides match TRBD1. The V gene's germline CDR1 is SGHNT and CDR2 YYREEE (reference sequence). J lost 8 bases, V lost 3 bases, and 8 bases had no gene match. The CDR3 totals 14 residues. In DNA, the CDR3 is TGTGCCAGCAGCTACAGACAGGGGGTGGAAGGCTACACCTTC. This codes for CASSYRQGVEGYTF.

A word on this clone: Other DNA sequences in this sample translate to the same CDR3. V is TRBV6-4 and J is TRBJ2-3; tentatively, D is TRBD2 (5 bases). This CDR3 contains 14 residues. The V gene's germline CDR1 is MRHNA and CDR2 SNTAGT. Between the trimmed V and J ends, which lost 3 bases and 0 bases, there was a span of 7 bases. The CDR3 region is CASSERGSTDTQYF. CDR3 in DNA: TGTGCCAGCAGTGAACGGGGAAGCACAGATACGCAGTATTTT.